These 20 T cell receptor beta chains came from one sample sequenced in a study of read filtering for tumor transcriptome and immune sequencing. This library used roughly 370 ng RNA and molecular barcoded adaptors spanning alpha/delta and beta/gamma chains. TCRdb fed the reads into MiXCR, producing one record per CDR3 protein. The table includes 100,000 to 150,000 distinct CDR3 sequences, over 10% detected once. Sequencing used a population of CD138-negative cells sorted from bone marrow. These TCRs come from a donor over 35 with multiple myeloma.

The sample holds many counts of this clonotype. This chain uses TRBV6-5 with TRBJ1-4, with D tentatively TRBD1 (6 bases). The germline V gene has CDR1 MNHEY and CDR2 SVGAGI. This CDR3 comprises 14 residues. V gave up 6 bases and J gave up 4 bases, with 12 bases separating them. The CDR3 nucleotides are TGTGCCAGCAGAAGGACAGAGAGTAATGAAAAACTGTTTTTT. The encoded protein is CASRRTESNEKLFF.

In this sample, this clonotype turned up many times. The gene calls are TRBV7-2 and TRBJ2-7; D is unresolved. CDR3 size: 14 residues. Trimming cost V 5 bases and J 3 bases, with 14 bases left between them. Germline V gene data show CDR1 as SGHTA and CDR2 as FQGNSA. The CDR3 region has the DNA TGTGCCAGCAGCCCACGACGAGGCAGCTACGAGCAGTACTTC. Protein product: CASSPRRGSYEQYF.

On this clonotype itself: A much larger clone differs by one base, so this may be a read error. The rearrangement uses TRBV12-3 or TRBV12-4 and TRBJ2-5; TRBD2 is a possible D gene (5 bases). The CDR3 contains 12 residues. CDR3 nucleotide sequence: TGTGCCAGCAATTTGTGGTTAATGGACTTGGACTTC. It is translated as CASNLWLMDLDF.

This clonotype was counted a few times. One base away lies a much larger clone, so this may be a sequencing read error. For the CDR3, the DNA is TGTGCCAGCGGCTTAGCGGCCTACAATGAGCAGTTCTTC. Amino acid sequence: CASGLAAYNEQFF. The chain has TRBV11-2 and TRBJ2-1; D possibly corresponds to TRBD2 (6 bases). There are 13 residues in the CDR3. Germline CDR1 and CDR2: SGHAT and FQNNGV.

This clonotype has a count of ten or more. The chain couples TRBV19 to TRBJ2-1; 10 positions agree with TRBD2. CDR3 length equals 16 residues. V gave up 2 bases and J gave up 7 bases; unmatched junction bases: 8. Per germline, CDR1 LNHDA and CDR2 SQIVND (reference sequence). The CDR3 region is CASSILPSGSSNEQFF. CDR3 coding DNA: TGTGCCAGTAGTATACTGCCTAGCGGGAGTTCAAATGAGCAGTTCTTC.

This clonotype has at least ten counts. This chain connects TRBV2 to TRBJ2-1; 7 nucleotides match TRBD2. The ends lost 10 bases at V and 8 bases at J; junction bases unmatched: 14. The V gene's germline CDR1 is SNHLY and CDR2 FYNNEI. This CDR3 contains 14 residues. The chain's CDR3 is CATNQRREAYEQFF. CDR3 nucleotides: TGTGCCACAAACCAAAGACGGGAGGCGTATGAGCAGTTCTTC.

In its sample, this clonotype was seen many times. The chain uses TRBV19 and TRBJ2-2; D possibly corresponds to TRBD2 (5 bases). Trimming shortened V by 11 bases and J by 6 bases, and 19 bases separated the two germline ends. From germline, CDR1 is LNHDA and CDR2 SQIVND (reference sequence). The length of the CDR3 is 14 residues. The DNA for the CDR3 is TGTGCCCCACTTGGGCCCGGGGTAGCCGGGGAGCTGTTTTTT. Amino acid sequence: CAPLGPGVAGELFF.

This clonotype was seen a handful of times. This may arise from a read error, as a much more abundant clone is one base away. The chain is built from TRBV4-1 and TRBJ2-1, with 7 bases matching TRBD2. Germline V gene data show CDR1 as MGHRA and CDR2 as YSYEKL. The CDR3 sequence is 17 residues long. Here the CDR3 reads CASSPSLAANSCNEQFF. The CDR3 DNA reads TGCGCCAGCAGCCCAAGTCTAGCGGCTAACTCCTGCAATGAGCAGTTCTTC.

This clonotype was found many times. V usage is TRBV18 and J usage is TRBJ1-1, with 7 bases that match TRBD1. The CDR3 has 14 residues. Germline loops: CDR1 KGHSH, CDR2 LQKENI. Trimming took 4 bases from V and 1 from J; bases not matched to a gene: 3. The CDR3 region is CASSQGQANTEAFF. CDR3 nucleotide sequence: TGTGCCAGCTCACAAGGACAGGCGAACACTGAAGCTTTCTTT.

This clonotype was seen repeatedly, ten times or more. The DNA for the CDR3 is TGTGCCAGCATCAGCTCCAAGAACACCGGGGAGCTGTTTTTT. This gives the protein CASISSKNTGELFF. The chain employs TRBV12-3 or TRBV12-4 and TRBJ2-2; no reliable D call. CDR3 length: 14 amino acids. The V end lost 7 bases, the J end lost 1 base, and 10 bases lay between the germline ends.

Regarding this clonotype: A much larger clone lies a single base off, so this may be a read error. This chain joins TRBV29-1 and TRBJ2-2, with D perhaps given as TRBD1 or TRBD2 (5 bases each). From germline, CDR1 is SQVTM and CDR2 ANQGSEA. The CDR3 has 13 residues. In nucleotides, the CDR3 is TGCAGCGTTGGACAGTTTAACACCGGGGAGCTGTCTTTT. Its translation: CSVGQFNTGELSF.

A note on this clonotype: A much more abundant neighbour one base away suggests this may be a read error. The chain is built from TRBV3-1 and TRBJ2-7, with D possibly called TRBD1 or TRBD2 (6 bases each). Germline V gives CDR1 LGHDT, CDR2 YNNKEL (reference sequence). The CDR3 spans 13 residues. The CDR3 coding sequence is TGTGCCTGCAGGGGAGGCCCGCCCTACGAGCAGTACTTC. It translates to CACRGGPPYEQYF.

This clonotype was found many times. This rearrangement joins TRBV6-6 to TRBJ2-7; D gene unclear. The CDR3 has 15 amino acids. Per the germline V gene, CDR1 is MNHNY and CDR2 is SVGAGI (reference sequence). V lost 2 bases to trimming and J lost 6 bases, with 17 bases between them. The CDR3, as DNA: TGTGCCAGCAGTTACCGGCCCCCCGATGGCGGCGAGCAGTACTTC. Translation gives CASSYRPPDGGEQYF.

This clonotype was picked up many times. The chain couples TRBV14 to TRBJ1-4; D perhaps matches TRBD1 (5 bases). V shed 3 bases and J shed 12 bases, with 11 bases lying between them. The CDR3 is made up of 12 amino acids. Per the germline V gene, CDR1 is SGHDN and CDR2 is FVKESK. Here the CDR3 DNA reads TGTGCCAGCAGCCATGACAGCTATCAACTGTTTTTT. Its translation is CASSHDSYQLFF.

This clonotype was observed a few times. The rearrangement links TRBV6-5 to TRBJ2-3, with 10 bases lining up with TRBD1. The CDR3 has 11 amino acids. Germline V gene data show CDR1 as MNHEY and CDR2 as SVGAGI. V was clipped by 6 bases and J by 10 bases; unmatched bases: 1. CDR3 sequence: CASRGQGAQYF. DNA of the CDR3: TGTGCCAGCAGAGGACAGGGGGCGCAGTATTTT.

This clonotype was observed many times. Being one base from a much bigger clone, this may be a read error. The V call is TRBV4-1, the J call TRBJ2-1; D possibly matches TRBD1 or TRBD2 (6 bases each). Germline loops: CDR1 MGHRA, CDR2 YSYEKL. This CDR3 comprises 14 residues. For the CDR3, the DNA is TGCGCCAGCAGCCAAGATGCGGGACACAATGGGCAGTTCTTC. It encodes CASSQDAGHNGQFF.

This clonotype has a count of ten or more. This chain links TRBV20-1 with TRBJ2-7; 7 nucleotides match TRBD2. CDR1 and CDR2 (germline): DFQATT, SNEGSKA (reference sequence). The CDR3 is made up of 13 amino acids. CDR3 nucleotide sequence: TGCAGCCCCCGGGGGGAGTTGGTATACGAGCAGTACTTC. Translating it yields CSPRGELVYEQYF.

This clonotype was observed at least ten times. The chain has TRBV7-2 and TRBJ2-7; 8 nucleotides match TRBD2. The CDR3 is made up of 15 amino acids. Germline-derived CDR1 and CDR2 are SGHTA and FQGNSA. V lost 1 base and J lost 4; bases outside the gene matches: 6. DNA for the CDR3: TGTGCCAGCAGCTTAGGGTCTAGCGGGTTATACGAGCAGTACTTC. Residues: CASSLGSSGLYEQYF.

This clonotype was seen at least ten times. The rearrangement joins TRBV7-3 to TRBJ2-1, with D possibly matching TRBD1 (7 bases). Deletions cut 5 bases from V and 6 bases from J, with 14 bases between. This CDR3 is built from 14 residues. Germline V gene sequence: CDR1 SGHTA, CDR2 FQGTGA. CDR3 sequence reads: CASSRGGGLNEQFF. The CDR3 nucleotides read TGTGCCAGCAGCCGAGGAGGGGGCCTCAATGAGCAGTTCTTC.

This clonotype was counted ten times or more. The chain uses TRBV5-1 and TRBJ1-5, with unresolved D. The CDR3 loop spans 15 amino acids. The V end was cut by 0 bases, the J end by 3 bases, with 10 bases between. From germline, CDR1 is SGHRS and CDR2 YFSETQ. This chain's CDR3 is CASSLAGRFNQPQHF. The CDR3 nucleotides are TGCGCCAGCAGCTTGGCCGGCAGATTCAATCAGCCCCAGCATTTT.